Detailed here is one T cell receptor (beta chain). The antigen is not known. This sample was taken from a study of T cell responses to AZD1222 COVID-19 vaccine. Study-wide results and caveats: At study baseline, merely five or six AZD1222 recipients were seropositive.

Trimming removed 3 bases at V and 7 bases at J, with 12 bases between. Looked up from germline, CDR1 is MDHEN and CDR2 is SYDVKM. The CDR3 is 13 amino acids. Measured with immunoSEQ multiplex PCR; TCRdb has only the in-frame clones, and not every one. The sample records about 120,000 clones, approximately 88% being singletons. The specimen was peripheral blood, collected on day 0 of AZD1222 vaccination. This TCR came from an adult in good health. The chain is built from TRBV28 and TRBJ1-2; no firm D call. CDR3 sequence: CASSLPGVTGYTF. Written as DNA, the CDR3 is TGTGCCAGCAGTTTGCCGGGAGTCACTGGCTACACCTTC.